Presented here are 25 T cell receptor beta chains from one specimen sequenced in a study of radiation and T cells in renal cell carcinoma. As to time point: blood 4 weeks post-SBRT, at nephrectomy. Indicated treatment: 15 Gy SBRT to primary tumor, nephrectomy 4 weeks later. Some clones are missing from TCRdb's copy, which holds only in-frame ones; the method was immunoSEQ multiplex PCR. The sample yields 60,000 to 95,000 clones, roughly 83% seen once. This specimen was blood, taken from a patient whose treatment included radiotherapy and nephrectomy. Receptors originate from a woman between 55 and 75 years old with renal cell carcinoma.

The chain links TRBV5-1 to TRBJ2-7; D uncertain. Germline lookup yields CDR1 SGHRS and CDR2 YFSETQ. V dropped 0 bases and J dropped 3 bases, with 10 bases sitting between them. CDR3 length: 14 residues. The CDR3 loop reads CASSLGYSYYEQYF. The CDR3 nucleotides read TGCGCCAGCAGCTTGGGATACAGCTACTACGAGCAGTACTTC. Supplemented by reference TRBV5-1 and TRBJ2-7, the full variable domain reads KAGVTQTPRYLIKTRGQQVTLSCSPISGHRSVSWYQQTPGQGLQFLFEYFSETQRNKGNFPGRFSGRQFSNSRSEMNVSTLELGDSALYLCASSLGYSYYEQYFGPGTRLTVT.

The chain carries TRBV6-4 and TRBJ2-1; 11 bases fit TRBD2. J lost 7 bases, V lost 0 bases, and 8 bases had no gene match. CDR1 is MRHNA, CDR2 SNTAGT, per germline. The CDR3 runs 17 residues. The CDR3 here is CASSDSWSSGGRNEQFF. CDR3 sequence (DNA): TGTGCCAGCAGTGACTCGTGGTCTAGCGGGGGGAGGAATGAGCAGTTCTTC.

V gene TRBV6-1 combines with J gene TRBJ2-7; D is uncertain. The CDR3 has 13 amino acids. CDR1 and CDR2 (germline): MNHNS, SASEGT. Between the trimmed V and J ends, which lost 5 bases and 3 bases, there was a span of 11 bases. CDR3 sequence: CASSSSEFYEQYF. Written as DNA, the CDR3 is TGTGCCAGCAGTTCCAGCGAATTCTACGAGCAGTACTTC.

This clone showed up just a few times. The rearrangement links TRBV5-5 to TRBJ2-5; 8 bases are shared with TRBD2. The J segment lost 0 bases and the V segment lost 4 bases, leaving 11 bases of the junction unmatched. Germline V gene lookup returns CDR1 SGHKS and CDR2 YYEKEE (reference sequence). The CDR3 length is 17 residues. CDR3 sequence reads: CASSADLAGGYQETQYF. CDR3 nucleotide sequence: TGTGCCAGCAGCGCCGACCTAGCGGGCGGGTACCAAGAGACCCAGTACTTC.

J is TRBJ1-1 and V is TRBV11-2; TRBD1 aligns across 9 bases. The length of the CDR3 is 15 residues. The V gene end was trimmed by 3 bases and the J gene end by 3 bases; junction bases not matched to a gene: 5. The germline V gene has CDR1 SGHAT and CDR2 FQNNGV. The CDR3 coding sequence is TGTGCCAGCAGCTTGTTACAGGGGGCCTACACTGAAGCTTTCTTT. It translates to CASSLLQGAYTEAFF.

The J gene is TRBJ1-5, the V gene TRBV19; 7 nucleotides line up with TRBD1. Germline CDR1 and CDR2: LNHDA and SQIVND (reference sequence). This CDR3 is built from 17 residues. Trimming took 1 base from V and 0 from J; bases not matched to a gene: 6. Here the CDR3 DNA reads TGTGCCAGTAGTATAGCTAACAGGGGTTTTAGCAATCAGCCCCAGCATTTT. Residues: CASSIANRGFSNQPQHF.

Comments on this clone: The same CDR3 also results from other DNA sequences found in this sample. The chain links TRBV9 to TRBJ2-7, with D perhaps TRBD2 (5 bases). This CDR3 comprises 14 residues. Trimming removed 0 bases at V and 0 bases at J, with 7 bases between. Germline-derived CDR1 and CDR2 are SGDLS and YYNGEE. The CDR3 bases are TGTGCCAGCAGCGTAGGCGGGCCCTCCTACGAGCAGTACTTC. Translating gives CASSVGGPSYEQYF.

The chain is built from TRBV9 and TRBJ1-2, with D hard to call. V was cut by 0 bases and J by 7 bases, with 7 bases left in between. In germline, CDR1 is SGDLS, CDR2 YYNGEE. The CDR3 runs to 12 residues. The CDR3 DNA follows: TGTGCCAGCAGCGTAGGCCGGTCTGGCTACACCTTC. It yields the protein CASSVGRSGYTF.

This chain uses TRBV19 with TRBJ1-2; no firm D call. Germline V gene sequence: CDR1 LNHDA, CDR2 SQIVND (reference sequence). This CDR3 spans 15 amino acids. V lost 7 bases to trimming and J lost 4 bases, with 19 bases between them. The CDR3 spells CASNLAEGTRYGYTF. DNA of the CDR3: TGTGCCAGTAACCTCGCCGAGGGAACTCGCTATGGCTACACCTTC.

The chain is built from TRBV14 and TRBJ1-2, with D possibly matching TRBD1 (5 bases). Trimming took 0 bases from V and 8 from J, leaving 16 bases between them. Germline values: CDR1 SGHDN, CDR2 FVKESK. CDR3 size: 15 residues. CDR3: CASSQELQGVEGYTF. In DNA form, the CDR3 reads TGTGCCAGCAGCCAAGAGCTTCAGGGCGTGGAGGGCTACACCTTC.

This chain connects TRBV28 to TRBJ1-5; 11 nucleotides agree with TRBD1. The CDR3 loop spans 16 amino acids. Germline assignment: CDR1 MDHEN and CDR2 SYDVKM. The V and J ends lost 5 bases and 0 bases, in that order; junction bases with no gene match: 3. The DNA of the CDR3 is TGTGCCAGCAGTCGGACAGGGGGCTATAGCAATCAGCCCCAGCATTTT. It specifies CASSRTGGYSNQPQHF.

This clone showed up just once. The chain joins TRBV6-1 to TRBJ1-2; D ambiguous. Germline V gene data show CDR1 as MNHNS and CDR2 as SASEGT. The length of the CDR3 is 18 residues. V shed 2 bases and J shed 1 base, with 20 bases lying between them. This CDR3 reads CASSELSRGGSNNYGYTF. The CDR3, as DNA: TGTGCCAGCAGTGAACTCTCCCGGGGAGGGAGTAATAACTATGGCTACACCTTC.

The V and J genes are TRBV6-5 and TRBJ1-3; D uncertain. The CDR3 is made up of 14 amino acids. Germline assignment: CDR1 MNHEY and CDR2 SVGAGI. Between the trimmed V and J ends, which lost 7 bases and 1 base, there was a span of 11 bases. CDR3 coding DNA: TGTGCCAGCATTTCCTCCAGGTCTGGAAACACCATATATTTT. This translates into CASISSRSGNTIYF.

The rearrangement uses TRBV10-3 and TRBJ2-3; D may match TRBD1 or TRBD2 (5 bases each). Germline loops: CDR1 ENHRY, CDR2 SYGVKD. This CDR3 spans 15 amino acids. V dropped 6 bases and J dropped 2 bases, with 15 bases sitting between them. CDR3 bases: TGTGCCATCAGATCGACAGCAGCGGCCACAGATACGCAGTATTTT. Amino acid sequence: CAIRSTAAATDTQYF.

This chain connects TRBV9 to TRBJ2-5, with D tentatively TRBD1 (6 bases). The J call is uncertain, as TRBJ2-7 better fits the DNA end. Germline V gives CDR1 SGDLS, CDR2 YYNGEE. The CDR3 has 15 amino acids. The CDR3 spells CASSVGPGETYEQYF. As DNA, the CDR3 is TGTGCCAGCAGCGTAGGGCCAGGGGAGACCTACGAGCAGTACTTC.

The chain links TRBV7-9 to TRBJ2-7; 10 positions agree with TRBD2. This CDR3 contains 14 residues. V was pared by 4 bases and J by 9 bases, with 9 bases of the junction left unmatched. The germline V gene has CDR1 SEHNR and CDR2 FQNEAQ (reference sequence). The CDR3 spells CASSSITSGTWQYF. The CDR3 nucleotides are TGTGCCAGCAGCTCGATCACTAGCGGGACATGGCAGTACTTC.

This clone was detected a few times. The rearrangement joins TRBV5-6 to TRBJ2-7; 7 bases are shared with TRBD1. J was trimmed by 3 bases and V by 7 bases; bases with no gene match: 7. CDR3 length: 13 residues. Germline lookup yields CDR1 SGHDT and CDR2 YYEEEE. As DNA, the CDR3 is TGTGCCAGCTCCGGGACAGATTTCTACGAGCAGTACTTC. Residues: CASSGTDFYEQYF.

For this clone: The DNA is omitted, as the CDR3 cannot be located on it reliably, and the CDR3 follows TCRdb's listing. This rearrangement joins TRBV5-6 to TRBJ2-4; the D call TRBD1 from the table was never checked on the DNA. Inclusive of both ends, the CDR3 amounts to 12 amino acids. The V gene's germline CDR1 is SGHDT and CDR2 YYEEEE. The CDR3: CASSFASGTEYF.

J is TRBJ2-3 and V is TRBV7-6, with a weak D call TRBD2 (5 bases). V was clipped by 4 bases and J by 0 bases, with 14 bases between them. Germline CDR1 and CDR2: SGHVS and FNYEAQ. This CDR3 spans 16 amino acids. The CDR3 sequence is CASSSRLHASTDTQYF. CDR3 in DNA: TGTGCCAGCAGCTCCCGACTACACGCTAGCACAGATACGCAGTATTTT.

The chain is built from TRBV5-6 and TRBJ1-2; D remains ambiguous. The germline V and J ends were trimmed by 2 bases and 8 bases, with 19 bases remaining between them. CDR3 length equals 15 residues. Per germline, CDR1 SGHDT and CDR2 YYEEEE. CDR3 loop: CASSFERRDFEGYTF. The DNA for the CDR3 is TGTGCCAGCAGCTTTGAAAGGAGGGATTTTGAAGGCTACACCTTC.

V is TRBV5-4 and J is TRBJ2-5; 7 bases are a match to TRBD1. Germline trimming cut 4 bases from V and 4 bases from J; bases unmatched to any gene: 7. The germline CDR1 and CDR2 sequences are SGHNT and YYREEE (reference sequence). This CDR3 comprises 14 residues. The CDR3 DNA follows: TGTGCCAGCAGCGGAGACAGGGTTATAGAGACCCAGTACTTC. This encodes CASSGDRVIETQYF. Full variable domain (missing parts from reference TRBV5-4 and TRBJ2-5): ETGVTQSPTHLIKTRGQQVTLRCSSQSGHNTVSWYQQALGQGPQFIFQYYREEENGRGNFPPRFSGLQFPNYSSELNVNALELDDSALYLCASSGDRVIETQYFGPGTRLLVL.

This clone showed up just once. The chain has TRBV19 and TRBJ1-1; D uncertain. Germline V gives CDR1 LNHDA, CDR2 SQIVND (reference sequence). The CDR3 spans 12 residues. Trimming took off 2 bases at V and 5 bases at J, with 6 bases between the two ends. The CDR3 nucleotides read TGTGCCAGTAGTATACTTGGGACTGAAGCTTTCTTT. Translation: CASSILGTEAFF.

The chain uses TRBV19 and TRBJ1-2; 8 bases agree with TRBD1. Germline lookup yields CDR1 LNHDA and CDR2 SQIVND (reference sequence). The CDR3 runs 14 residues. V was pared by 4 bases and J by 4 bases, with 5 bases of the junction left unmatched. The CDR3 bases are TGTGCCAGTAGTAAGGGACAGGAGTTCTATGGCTACACCTTC. Its translation is CASSKGQEFYGYTF.

The chain has TRBV5-6 and TRBJ1-1; unclear D gene. The germline V gene encodes CDR1 SGHDT and CDR2 YYEEEE. CDR3 size: 14 residues. Trimming cost V 3 bases and J 1 base, with 10 bases left between them. For the CDR3, the DNA is TGTGCCAGCAGCTCCCGGCGGGGGAACACTGAAGCTTTCTTT. As protein: CASSSRRGNTEAFF.

J is TRBJ2-5 and V is TRBV5-4; 11 positions match TRBD1. The J call is uncertain, as TRBJ2-7 better fits the DNA end. This CDR3 has 14 residues. The V gene's germline CDR1 is SGHNT and CDR2 YYREEE (reference sequence). The CDR3 protein is CASSAGQGVYEQYF. CDR3 in DNA: TGTGCCAGCAGCGCGGGACAGGGGGTCTACGAGCAGTACTTC.